A few counts support the clone carrying this T cell receptor (beta chain). The source of the sample is a study of cytomegalovirus exposure and HLA in healthy donors. PCR used 60 Vbeta primers and 13 Jbeta primers. Using immunoSEQ multiplex PCR, the repertoire was profiled, and TCRdb retains in-frame clones only, with some absent. The sample lists about 69,000 clones; 65% to 70% were seen once. The length of the CDR3 is 16 residues. In germline, CDR1 is MGHRA, CDR2 YSYEKL. V lost 5 bases and J 4 bases, leaving 20 bases between the germline ends. The chain has TRBV4-1 and TRBJ1-1, with D possibly being TRBD1 (6 bases). The sample consisted of PBMCs. The sequence derives from a male donor in good health and CMV-seropositive. The CDR3 region has the DNA TGCGCCAGCAGCGGCAGGATTCGGGGGGCAGGCACTGAAGCTTTCTTT. Its protein product is CASSGRIRGAGTEAFF.